The text below deals with one TCR beta chain. Antigen: not known. This sample is drawn from a study of OX40 agonist ivuxolimab in advanced cancers. Overall study context: Hepatocellular carcinoma, melanoma, renal cell or head and neck cancer was diagnosed in the dose-escalation patients.

Study-wide findings and caveats: Certain nonresponders additionally had low normalized T-cell clonal expansion.

Prior autoimmune disease or systemic immunosuppression barred patients. Method: immunoSEQ multiplex PCR; TCRdb's copy keeps in-frame clones and lacks some. The sample gives about 66,000 clones, more than 65% of which show up once; approximately 4.8% is in the top ten. This specimen consisted of CD4+ or CD8+ T cells sorted from blood, obtained in a trial of the OX40 agonist ivuxolimab. This clonotype was sampled from an adult with an advanced solid tumor such as melanoma, head and neck, liver or kidney cancer.

CDR3 region: CASSVGMSDYEQYF. The CDR3 nucleotides are TGTGCCAGCAGCGTAGGTATGAGTGACTACGAGCAGTACTTC. V and J are TRBV9 and TRBJ2-7; D uncertain. The CDR3 runs 14 residues. The ends were cut back, 0 bases at V and 3 bases at J, with 10 bases in the middle. Germline values: CDR1 SGDLS, CDR2 YYNGEE.